This T cell receptor beta chain was identified in a study of T cell changes during pregnancy in multiple sclerosis. Data came from immunoSEQ multiplex PCR; TCRdb stores just in-frame clones and leaves some out. Altogether approximately 61,000 clones are present, 80% to 95% being singletons, with the ten largest covering 3% to 4%. CDR3 length equals 15 residues. Between the trimmed V and J ends, which lost 0 bases and 5 bases, there was a span of 13 bases. CDR1 and CDR2 from the germline V gene are LNHNV and YYDKDF (reference sequence). The clonotype was recovered from a female donor in good health, enrolled as a control in a pregnancy study. The sample in question was peripheral blood, obtained after pregnancy. The chain links TRBV15 to TRBJ1-1, with no clear D. The CDR3: CATSRDPGFDTEAFF. CDR3 DNA: TGTGCCACCAGCAGAGATCCGGGGTTCGATACTGAAGCTTTCTTT.